One and the same sample provided the 5 T cell receptor beta chains below, sequenced in a study of blood T cell repertoires in COVID-19. Clones were sequenced by immunoSEQ multiplex PCR, and TCRdb holds only the in-frame ones, with some missing. The sample yields a few hundred thousand clones, around 83% seen once. The material sequenced was PBMCs or T cells enriched from blood (not recorded which). The receptors derive from a woman in her forties who had recovered from COVID-19.

The J gene is TRBJ1-6, the V gene TRBV6-5, with 7 bases that match TRBD1. The V and J ends lost 6 bases and 7 bases, in that order; junction bases with no gene match: 6. This CDR3 comprises 14 residues. Germline values: CDR1 MNHEY, CDR2 SVGAGI. CDR3 nucleotides: TGTGCCAGCAGCCGACAGGGTCAGAATTCACCCCTCCACTTT. As protein: CASSRQGQNSPLHF.

The table lists this clone with a few counts. V is TRBV24-1 and J is TRBJ2-3, with 10 bases aligning to TRBD1. The V gene end was trimmed by 4 bases and the J gene end by 0 bases; junction bases not matched to a gene: 6. The CDR3 extends over 17 amino acids. Germline V gene lookup returns CDR1 KGHDR and CDR2 SFDVKD. The CDR3 nucleotides read TGTGCCACCAGTGAACGCTGGACAGGGGGGAGCACAGATACGCAGTATTTT. Amino acids: CATSERWTGGSTDTQYF.

The rearrangement links TRBV6-6 to TRBJ2-2, with TRBD2 matching over 14 bases. Germline CDR1 reads MNHNY; CDR2 reads SVGAGI (reference sequence). V lost 5 bases to trimming and J lost 6 bases; unmatched junction nucleotides: 5. The CDR3 is 16 residues long. This CDR3 is CASSQRTSGRSGELFF. The CDR3, as DNA: TGTGCCAGCAGTCAAAGGACTAGCGGGAGGTCCGGGGAGCTGTTTTTT.

The genes are TRBV12-3 or TRBV12-4 and TRBJ1-5, with D possibly matching TRBD1 (6 bases). Trimming removed 1 base from V and 9 bases from J, with 10 bases in between. This CDR3 contains 13 residues. CDR3 bases: TGTGCCAGCAGTTTAGAAGGGGGTGGGCCCCAGCATTTT. Amino acids: CASSLEGGGPQHF.

The chain has TRBV7-2 and TRBJ1-2; tentative D call: TRBD1 (5 bases). V dropped 0 bases and J dropped 8 bases, with 10 bases sitting between them. Germline loops: CDR1 SGHTA, CDR2 FQGNSA. The CDR3 covers 13 residues. The CDR3 DNA sequence: TGTGCCAGCAGCTTAGCGGGGGGAGCCGGCTACACCTTC. This encodes CASSLAGGAGYTF.